The rows below give T cell receptor beta chains drawn from one sample of a study of OX40 agonist ivuxolimab in advanced cancers. The data were produced by immunoSEQ multiplex PCR, yet TCRdb's version contains in-frame clones alone and is incomplete. The sample gives some 79,000 clones, roughly nine tenths of which show up once; more than 0.4% is in the top ten. The starting material was CD4+ or CD8+ T cells sorted from blood, obtained in a trial of the OX40 agonist ivuxolimab. These receptors all stem from an adult with an advanced solid tumor such as melanoma, head and neck, liver or kidney cancer. The CDR3 runs from the conserved cysteine through the conserved F or W. The D gene is left open where the match is weak. Size is stated for part of the rows, as once, few or many counts, or as a class when the clone is expanded.

j_call d_call clone_size v_call cdr3_aa cdr3_nt
TRBJ2-6 TRBD1 . TRBV9 CASSVVVGGFMAGANVLTF TGTGCCAGCAGCGTAGTGGTAGGGGGCTTCATGGCTGGGGCCAACGTCCTGACTTTC
TRBJ1-1 . . TRBV5-1 CASSRDWEGTEAFF TGCGCCAGCAGCCGGGACTGGGAGGGGACTGAAGCTTTCTTT
TRBJ2-5 TRBD2 . TRBV18 CASSPVRLAGMGQETQYF TGTGCCAGCTCACCAGTAAGACTAGCGGGGATGGGCCAAGAGACCCAGTACTTC
TRBJ2-7 TRBD2 . TRBV5-3 CAGGTSRTYEQYF TGTGCCGGCGGGACTAGCCGAACCTACGAGCAGTACTTC
TRBJ1-3 . . TRBV6-5 CASSYSRSRSGNTIYF TGTGCCAGCAGTTACTCGCGATCACGCTCTGGAAACACCATATATTTT
TRBJ2-1 . . TRBV5-8 CASSLAVGGRPLSSYNEQFF TGTGCCAGCAGCTTGGCGGTGGGGGGGCGCCCCTTGAGCTCCTACAATGAGCAGTTCTTC
TRBJ2-7 . . TRBV15 CATSRGVQRADPYEQYF TGTGCCACCAGCAGAGGGGTACAGCGGGCGGACCCCTACGAGCAGTACTTC
TRBJ1-3 . . TRBV2 CASRADRSSGNTIYF TGTGCCAGCAGGGCGGACAGAAGCTCTGGAAACACCATATATTTT
TRBJ1-1 . . TRBV4-1 CASSQHPAVTEAFF TGCGCCAGCAGCCAACATCCGGCAGTCACTGAAGCTTTCTTT
TRBJ2-2 . once TRBV9 CASSPGLGTGELFF TGTGCCAGCAGCCCGGGGTTGGGGACCGGGGAGCTGTTTTTT
TRBJ1-3 . few TRBV5-1 CASKENSGNTIYF TGCGCCAGCAAGGAAAACTCTGGAAACACCATATATTTT
TRBJ2-1 TRBD2 . TRBV29-1 CSVERLAGFNEQFF TGCAGCGTTGAAAGACTAGCGGGATTCAATGAGCAGTTCTTC
TRBJ2-3 . . TRBV19 CASSPPATDTQYF TGTGCCAGTAGTCCGCCCGCCACAGATACGCAGTATTTT
TRBJ2-5 . . TRBV30 CAWGPGGRGTQYF TGTGCCTGGGGGCCTGGGGGCCGGGGGACCCAGTACTTC
TRBJ1-1 . . TRBV18 CASSPGENTEAFF TGTGCCAGCTCACCTGGAGAGAACACTGAAGCTTTCTTT
TRBJ2-5 . . TRBV7-2 CASSLGLSGSDSYF TGTGCCAGCAGCTTGGGCCTTAGCGGTTCTGATTCCTACTTC
TRBJ2-7 . . TRBV5-4 CASSLGGDLGDEQYF TGTGCCAGCAGCTTGGGTGGGGATCTCGGCGACGAGCAGTACTTC
TRBJ2-7 TRBD2 . TRBV7-2 CASSLTSGTSGRNEQYF TGTGCCAGCAGCTTAACCTCCGGGACTAGCGGGAGGAACGAGCAGTACTTC
TRBJ2-7 . . TRBV6-1 CASSAQQGPYEQYF TGTGCCAGCAGTGCGCAACAGGGCCCCTACGAGCAGTACTTC
TRBJ2-3 . . TRBV7-9 CASSSRGTDTQYF TGTGCCAGCAGCTCAAGGGGGACAGATACGCAGTATTTT
TRBJ1-3 . . TRBV19 CASIPTQVSGNTIYF TGTGCCAGTATCCCGACACAGGTCTCTGGAAACACCATATATTTT
TRBJ2-1 . . TRBV18 CASSPSFNEQFF TGTGCCAGCTCACCATCATTCAATGAGCAGTTCTTC
TRBJ1-2 . few TRBV30 CAWTERVRSIYTF TGTGCCTGGACCGAACGGGTCCGGAGCATCTACACCTTC
TRBJ1-1 . once TRBV9 CASSAASSMNTEAFF TGTGCCAGCAGCGCCGCCTCGAGTATGAACACTGAAGCTTTCTTT
TRBJ2-1 . . TRBV7-2 CASSLGVAREQFF TGTGCCAGCAGCTTAGGAGTAGCGAGGGAGCAGTTCTTC
TRBJ1-5 TRBD1 . TRBV6-1 CASSEDRGNQPQHF TGTGCCAGCAGTGAAGACAGGGGAAATCAGCCCCAGCATTTT
TRBJ1-3 . . TRBV5-6 CASSLSQLFGNTIYF TGTGCCAGCAGCTTGAGCCAACTGTTCGGAAACACCATATATTTT
TRBJ2-7 TRBD1 . TRBV7-8 CASSLWGGTGGHEQYF TGTGCCAGCAGCTTATGGGGTGGGACAGGGGGACACGAGCAGTACTTC
TRBJ2-3 . . TRBV2 CASFPLQITDTQYF TGTGCCAGCTTCCCCTTACAGATCACAGATACGCAGTATTTT
TRBJ2-5 TRBD1 . TRBV6-6 CASSYYRGETQYF TGTGCCAGCAGTTACTACAGGGGAGAGACCCAGTACTTC
TRBJ2-7 . . TRBV5-5 CASSYPPIYEQYF TGTGCCAGCAGCTATCCGCCGATCTACGAGCAGTACTTC
TRBJ2-1 TRBD2 . TRBV19 CASSIKPGLAYQRGYNEQFF TGTGCCAGTAGTATAAAGCCGGGACTAGCTTATCAAAGGGGCTACAATGAGCAGTTCTTC
TRBJ1-1 . . TRBV29-1 CSVVGQQLRRNTEAFF TGCAGCGTTGTAGGACAGCAACTACGCCGGAACACTGAAGCTTTCTTT
TRBJ2-7 TRBD2 few TRBV6-5 CASSYSTSGYEQYF TGTGCCAGCAGTTACTCGACTAGCGGCTACGAGCAGTACTTC
TRBJ2-7 TRBD2 . TRBV7-6 CASSGQAGLAGAYEQYF TGTGCCAGCTCGGGACAGGCGGGACTAGCGGGAGCGTACGAGCAGTACTTC
TRBJ2-5 TRBD1 . TRBV18 CASSPFFRDRGLWGETQYF TGTGCCAGCTCACCCTTTTTCCGGGACAGGGGACTTTGGGGCGAGACCCAGTACTTC
TRBJ2-3 . . TRBV7-6 CASSLAPEGGQNTDTQYF TGTGCCAGCAGCTTAGCACCAGAGGGTGGCCAAAACACAGATACGCAGTATTTT
TRBJ2-2 . . TRBV7-7 CASSSGTTWTGELFF TGTGCCAGCAGCTCAGGGACGACGTGGACCGGGGAGCTGTTTTTT
TRBJ2-5 . once TRBV6-5 CASRLTAQETQYF TGTGCCAGCAGACTGACAGCCCAAGAGACCCAGTACTTC
TRBJ2-3 TRBD2 . TRBV7-8 CASSLRTSGSRDTQYF TGTGCCAGCAGCCTTCGGACTAGCGGGAGTAGAGATACGCAGTATTTT
TRBJ2-2 . . TRBV7-6 CASSLDVVTGELFF TGTGCCAGCAGCTTAGATGTGGTTACCGGGGAGCTGTTTTTT
TRBJ1-4 TRBD1 . TRBV7-9 CASSLGNFRTGATEKLFF TGTGCCAGCAGCTTAGGTAACTTCAGGACAGGGGCGACGGAAAAACTGTTTTTT